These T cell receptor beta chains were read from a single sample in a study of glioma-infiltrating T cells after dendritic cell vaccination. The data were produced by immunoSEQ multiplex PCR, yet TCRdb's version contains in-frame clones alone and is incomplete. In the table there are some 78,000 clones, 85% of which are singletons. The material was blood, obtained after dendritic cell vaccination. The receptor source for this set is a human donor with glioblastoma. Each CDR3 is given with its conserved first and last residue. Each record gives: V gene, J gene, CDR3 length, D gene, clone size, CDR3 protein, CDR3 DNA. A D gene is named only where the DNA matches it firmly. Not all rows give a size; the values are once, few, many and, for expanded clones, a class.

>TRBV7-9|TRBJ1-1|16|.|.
CASSPRGAGLDTEAFF
TGTGCCAGCAGCCCTCGGGGGGCAGGGTTAGACACTGAAGCTTTCTTT
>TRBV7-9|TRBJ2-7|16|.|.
CASSPQADSSSYEQYF
TGTGCCAGCAGCCCCCAGGCGGACAGCAGCTCCTACGAGCAGTACTTC
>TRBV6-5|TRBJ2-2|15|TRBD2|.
CASSYGGRATGELFF
TGTGCCAGCAGTTACGGCGGGAGGGCCACCGGGGAGCTGTTTTTT
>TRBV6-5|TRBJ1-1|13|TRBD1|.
CASSDRVEAEAFF
TGTGCCAGCAGCGACAGGGTCGAGGCTGAAGCTTTCTTT
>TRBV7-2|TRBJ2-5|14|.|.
CASSGRRTEETQYF
TGTGCCAGCAGCGGCCGGCGGACAGAAGAGACCCAGTACTTC
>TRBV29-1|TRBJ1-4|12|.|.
CSVNTGNEKLFF
TGCAGCGTTAACACAGGCAACGAAAAACTGTTTTTT
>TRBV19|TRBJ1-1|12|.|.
CASTWGGAEAFF
TGTGCCAGCACGTGGGGCGGGGCAGAAGCTTTCTTT
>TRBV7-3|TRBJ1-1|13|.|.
CASSLRGNTEAFF
TGTGCCAGCAGCTTAAGAGGGAACACTGAAGCTTTCTTT
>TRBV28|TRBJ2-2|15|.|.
CASSPYRVNTGELFF
TGTGCCAGCAGCCCCTACAGGGTGAACACCGGGGAGCTGTTTTTT
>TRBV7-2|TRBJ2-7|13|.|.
CASSPPSSYEQYF
TGTGCCAGCAGCCCCCCGAGCTCCTACGAGCAGTACTTC
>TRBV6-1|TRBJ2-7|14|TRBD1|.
CASSTGGVLDEQYF
TGTGCCAGCAGCACAGGGGGCGTTTTGGACGAGCAGTACTTC
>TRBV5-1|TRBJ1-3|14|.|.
CASSSASSGNTIYF
TGCGCCAGCAGCTCCGCGAGCTCTGGAAACACCATATATTTT
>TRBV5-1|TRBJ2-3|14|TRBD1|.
CASSSDRGGDTQYF
TGCGCCAGCAGCTCGGACAGGGGCGGGGATACGCAGTATTTT
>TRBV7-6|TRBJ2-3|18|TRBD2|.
CASSLLLGGRAGTDTQYF
TGTGCCAGCAGCCTCCTCTTGGGCGGGAGGGCCGGCACAGATACGCAGTATTTT
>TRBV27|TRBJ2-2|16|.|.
CASSFRAGANTGELFF
TGTGCCAGCAGTTTTCGGGCCGGGGCGAACACCGGGGAGCTGTTTTTT
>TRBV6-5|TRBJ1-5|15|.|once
CASSYSNQGKQPQHF
TGTGCCAGCAGTTACTCGAATCAGGGCAAGCAGCCCCAGCATTTT
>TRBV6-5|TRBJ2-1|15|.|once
CASSPAPQGYNEQFF
TGTGCCAGCAGCCCGGCCCCGCAGGGTTACAATGAGCAGTTCTTC
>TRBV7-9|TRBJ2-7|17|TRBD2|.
CASSKNNLAVSSYEQYF
TGTGCCAGCAGTAAAAACAACCTAGCGGTCAGCTCCTACGAGCAGTACTTC
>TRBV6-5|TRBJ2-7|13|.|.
CASSLVVLGEQYF
TGTGCCAGCAGTCTGGTGGTCCTAGGCGAGCAGTACTTC
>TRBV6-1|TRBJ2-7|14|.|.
CASSARDTSYEQYF
TGTGCCAGCAGTGCCCGGGACACCTCCTACGAGCAGTACTTC
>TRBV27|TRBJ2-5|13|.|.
CASRDNLGETQYF
TGTGCCAGCAGGGACAACCTAGGGGAGACCCAGTACTTC
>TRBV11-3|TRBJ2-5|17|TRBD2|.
CASSLSLGGGVSETQYF
TGTGCCAGCAGCTTATCCCTCGGCGGGGGGGTATCAGAGACCCAGTACTTC
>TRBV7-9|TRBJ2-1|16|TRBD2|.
CASSRISGATYNEQFF
TGTGCCAGCAGCCGAATTAGCGGGGCCACCTACAATGAGCAGTTCTTC
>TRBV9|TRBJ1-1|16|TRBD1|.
CASSVGTGAKNTEAFF
TGTGCCAGCAGCGTGGGGACAGGGGCCAAGAACACTGAAGCTTTCTTT
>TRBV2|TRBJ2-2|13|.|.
CASRREVSGELFF
TGTGCCAGCAGACGGGAAGTGTCCGGGGAGCTGTTTTTT